The count of the clone carrying this T cell receptor (beta chain) is one. This record belongs to a study of blood T cell repertoires in COVID-19. For the study at large: The samples span acute and convalescent COVID-19 from the United States, Italy and Spain.

The germline V gene has CDR1 SGHRS and CDR2 YFSETQ. The CDR3 spans 15 residues. The trim removed 4 bases at V and 1 base at J, leaving 7 bases unmatched. This table comes from immunoSEQ multiplex PCR, and its TCRdb copy is limited to in-frame clones, with some not included. There are 250,000 to 350,000 clones in the sample; approximately 86% occur only once, and 2.2% lies in the top ten. The chain links TRBV5-1 to TRBJ2-5, with TRBD1 identical over 7 bases. This sequence was found in a woman aged 50 to 65 who had recovered from COVID-19. Sample: peripheral blood. The CDR3 spells CASSILGTAQETQYF. The CDR3 region has the DNA TGCGCCAGCAGCATATTGGGGACAGCCCAAGAGACCCAGTACTTC.